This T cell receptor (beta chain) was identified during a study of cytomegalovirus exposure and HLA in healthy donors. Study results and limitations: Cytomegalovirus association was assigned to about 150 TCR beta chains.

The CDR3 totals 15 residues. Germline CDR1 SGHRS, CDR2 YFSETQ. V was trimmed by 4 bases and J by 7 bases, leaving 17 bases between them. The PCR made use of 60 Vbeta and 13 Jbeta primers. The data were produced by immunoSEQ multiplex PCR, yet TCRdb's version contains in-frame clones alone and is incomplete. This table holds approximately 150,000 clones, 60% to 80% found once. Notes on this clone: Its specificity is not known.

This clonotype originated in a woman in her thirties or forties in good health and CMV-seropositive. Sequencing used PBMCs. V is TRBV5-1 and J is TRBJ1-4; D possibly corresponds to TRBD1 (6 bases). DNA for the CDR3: TGCGCCAGCAGCCCTACAGGGTCCCAGGGTGAAAAACTGTTTTTT. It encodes CASSPTGSQGEKLFF.